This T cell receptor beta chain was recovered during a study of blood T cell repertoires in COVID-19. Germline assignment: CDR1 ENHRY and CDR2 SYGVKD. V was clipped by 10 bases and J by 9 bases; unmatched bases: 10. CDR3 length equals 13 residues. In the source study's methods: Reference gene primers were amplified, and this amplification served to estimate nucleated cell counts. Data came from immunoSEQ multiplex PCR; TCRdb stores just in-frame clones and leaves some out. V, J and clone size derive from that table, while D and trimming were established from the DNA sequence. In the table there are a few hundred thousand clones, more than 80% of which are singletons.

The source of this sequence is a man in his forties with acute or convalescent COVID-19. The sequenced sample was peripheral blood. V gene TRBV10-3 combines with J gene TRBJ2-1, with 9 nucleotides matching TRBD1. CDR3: CATCRDRVAEQFF. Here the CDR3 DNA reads TGTGCCACATGCAGGGACAGGGTCGCTGAGCAGTTCTTC.